There are many counts of the clone carrying this T cell receptor beta chain. The data are from a study of Graves' ophthalmopathy and Graves' hyperthyroidism. RNA transcripts served as template for amplifying TCR beta CDR3 sequences. Scientists carried out first-round RT-PCR using HTBI primers and then a second-round multiplex PCR. TCRdb processed the multiplex PCR reads anew with MiXCR; each CDR3 protein has one entry. Of about 620,000 distinct CDR3 sequences listed, about a fifth are singletons. V gave up 4 bases and J gave up 10 bases; unmatched junction bases: 5. This CDR3 has 13 residues. Per the germline V gene, CDR1 is SGDLS and CDR2 is YYNGEE.

The specimen was peripheral blood. This TCR was recovered from a young woman with stable Graves' hyperthyroidism. Some clones in this sample may be carry-over from other donors' samples. The chain carries TRBV9 and TRBJ1-6; 7 bases map to TRBD1. The CDR3 protein is CASSFRGSSPLHF. In nucleotides, the CDR3 is TGTGCCAGCAGCTTCAGGGGGAGCTCACCCCTCCACTTT.